Listed below are T cell receptor beta chains from one sample, sequenced in a study of OX40 agonist ivuxolimab in advanced cancers. Data came from immunoSEQ multiplex PCR; TCRdb stores just in-frame clones and leaves some out. Of about 40,000 clones in the sample, approximately 89% are singletons; the top ten hold around 25%. The specimen was CD4+ or CD8+ T cells sorted from blood, collected in a trial of the OX40 agonist ivuxolimab. The receptors were sampled from an adult with an advanced solid tumor such as melanoma, head and neck, liver or kidney cancer. The CDR3 runs from the conserved cysteine through the conserved F or W. Fields, in order: CDR3 length, J gene, V gene, CDR3 protein.

13	TRBJ2-2	TRBV19	CASSIVRTGELFF
14	TRBJ1-4	TRBV7-9	CASNPGATNEKLFF
19	TRBJ2-1	TRBV28	CASRSLRDSEFSSYNEQFF
15	TRBJ2-1	TRBV5-1	CASSRTGTGMNEQFF
17	TRBJ1-1	TRBV27	CASSLSSVQGYGTEAFF
11	TRBJ1-1	TRBV20-1	CSARSGSEAFF
15	TRBJ2-7	TRBV4-1	CASSQSLTGSYEQYF
14	TRBJ2-7	TRBV6-5	CASSYFGSSYEQYF
14	TRBJ2-7	TRBV28	CASVQGPYSYEQYF
14	TRBJ2-7	TRBV7-2	CASSFTSGPYEQYF